These 28 T cell receptor beta chains originate from one sample sequenced in a study of T cell changes during pregnancy in multiple sclerosis. Sequencing used immunoSEQ multiplex PCR; TCRdb keeps in-frame clones, though not all of them. Seen here are under 70,000 clones, 80% to 95% observed once, and the top ten hold approximately 6.1%. Sample: peripheral blood, taken in the third trimester of pregnancy. All receptors derive from a female donor in good health, enrolled as a control in a pregnancy study.

CDR3 bases: TGTGCCACCCTAGGGGGGGGGCCATACGAGCAGTACTTC. It is translated as CATLGGGPYEQYF. This chain joins TRBV25-1 and TRBJ2-7; maybe TRBD2 (7 bases). V was cut by 10 bases and J by 4 bases, with 17 bases left in between. The CDR3 length is 13 residues. Looked up from germline, CDR1 is MGHDK and CDR2 is SYGVNS.

There are many counts of this clone. The rearrangement uses TRBV21-1 and TRBJ2-1; no DNA check was done on the table's D call, TRBD1. TRBV21-1 represents a pseudogene. This CDR3 is built from 18 residues. CDR3 bases: TGTGCCAGCAGCAAAGGGAGGATAAGGGGGAACTCCTACAATGAGCAGTTCTTC. Its translation: CASSKGRIRGNSYNEQFF.

V is TRBV5-4 and J is TRBJ2-2; D is uncertain. Between the trimmed V and J ends, which lost 3 bases and 2 bases, there was a span of 11 bases. The CDR3 loop spans 15 amino acids. Germline V gene lookup returns CDR1 SGHNT and CDR2 YYREEE (reference sequence). This CDR3 reads CASSSRGRNTGELFF. The CDR3 DNA reads as TGTGCCAGCAGCTCCCGCGGCAGAAACACCGGGGAGCTGTTTTTT.

The CDR3 DNA follows: TGTGCCAGCAGTTACCTCAGGGGCTGGGGCACTGAAGCTTTCTTT. Translating it yields CASSYLRGWGTEAFF. This chain links TRBV6-6 with TRBJ1-1; weak D call: TRBD1 (6 bases). The V end lost 2 bases, the J end lost 4 bases, and 14 bases lay between the germline ends. Germline CDR1 MNHNY, CDR2 SVGAGI (reference sequence). The CDR3 contains 15 residues.

For the CDR3, the DNA is TGTGCCAGCAGTTTCCCAGGAGGGGAAGACCAGCCCCAGCATTTT. Translating gives CASSFPGGEDQPQHF. This chain uses TRBV6-1 with TRBJ1-5; tentative D call: TRBD1 (5 bases). The V and J ends lost 5 bases and 7 bases respectively, with 18 bases between them. The germline V gene has CDR1 MNHNS and CDR2 SASEGT. CDR3 length equals 15 residues.

This chain connects TRBV5-1 to TRBJ2-7; D is unclear. Per the germline V gene, CDR1 is SGHRS and CDR2 is YFSETQ. This CDR3 contains 17 residues. V dropped 4 bases and J dropped 0 bases, with 20 bases sitting between them. CDR3 DNA sequence: TGCGCCAGCAGCAAGCCCTTCGAAGCGCACACCTCCTACGAGCAGTACTTC. It encodes CASSKPFEAHTSYEQYF.

This clone appeared a single time. The chain's CDR3 is CASSWDRGREQYF. Here the CDR3 DNA reads TGTGCCAGCAGCTGGGACAGGGGAAGAGAGCAGTACTTC. The chain couples TRBV11-3 to TRBJ2-7, with 10 bases matching TRBD1. Looked up from germline, CDR1 is SGHNT and CDR2 is YENEEA. The ends lost 4 bases at V and 7 bases at J; junction bases unmatched: 4. The CDR3 contains 13 residues.

This chain joins TRBV7-9 and TRBJ2-3; 9 bases match TRBD1. This CDR3 comprises 18 residues. Germline values: CDR1 SEHNR, CDR2 FQNEAQ (reference sequence). Trimming removed 5 bases from V and 3 bases from J; junction bases left unmatched: 15. CDR3 DNA sequence: TGTGCCAGCAGCCCTGACAGGGGGTCCCACCTATCTACAGATACGCAGTATTTT. It codes for CASSPDRGSHLSTDTQYF.

This chain links TRBV7-2 with TRBJ2-3; 7 bases match TRBD1. Germline-derived CDR1 and CDR2 are SGHTA and FQGNSA. V dropped 0 bases and J dropped 2; count of bases not matched to a gene: 5. The CDR3 covers 16 residues. CDR3 sequence reads: CASSLAGTVDTDTQYF. The CDR3 bases are TGTGCCAGCAGCTTAGCCGGGACAGTCGACACAGATACGCAGTATTTT.

The chain carries TRBV27 and TRBJ1-3; 7 positions agree with TRBD1. Per germline, CDR1 MNHEY and CDR2 SMNVEV (reference sequence). This CDR3 is 14 amino acids long. The junction had 4 bases not matched to a gene; V was cut back by 4 bases and J by 4 bases. The CDR3 nucleotides read TGTGCCAGCAGTTACACAGGGGAGGGAAACACCATATATTTT. As protein: CASSYTGEGNTIYF.

The genes are TRBV6-1 and TRBJ1-1; D call uncertain. V dropped 0 bases and J dropped 0 bases, with 14 bases sitting between them. Germline V gene lookup returns CDR1 MNHNS and CDR2 SASEGT. The length of the CDR3 is 17 residues. CDR3 residues: CASSEAGRVPMNTEAFF. CDR3 bases: TGTGCCAGCAGTGAAGCGGGCAGAGTACCCATGAACACTGAAGCTTTCTTT.

V gene TRBV30 combines with J gene TRBJ2-5; 8 bases are shared with TRBD2. This CDR3 region has 14 residues. Germline CDR1 reads GTSNPN; CDR2 reads SVGIG (reference sequence). The junction had 5 bases not matched to a gene; V was cut back by 0 bases and J by 5 bases. CDR3 amino acids: CAWSVSGSRETQYF. The CDR3 DNA is TGTGCCTGGAGTGTCAGCGGGAGTAGGGAGACCCAGTACTTC.

The gene calls are TRBV6-1 and TRBJ2-5; TRBD2 might be the D (6 bases). Deletions cut 11 bases from V and 5 bases from J, with 21 bases between. Germline lookup yields CDR1 MNHNS and CDR2 SASEGT. The CDR3 spans 14 residues. The CDR3 bases are TGTGCCGGACGGACTACCTCACTGCAGGAGACCCAGTACTTC. Translating it yields CAGRTTSLQETQYF.

This clone was seen once. This chain uses TRBV19 with TRBJ1-2; maybe TRBD1 (6 bases). This CDR3 spans 13 amino acids. Germline loops: CDR1 LNHDA, CDR2 SQIVND (reference sequence). Between the trimmed V and J ends, which lost 7 bases and 3 bases, there was a span of 12 bases. CDR3 sequence: CASNGDTDYGYTF. The CDR3 nucleotides read TGTGCCAGTAATGGGGACACCGACTATGGCTACACCTTC.

The rearrangement links TRBV5-6 to TRBJ2-1, with a possible D match to TRBD2 (6 bases). Looked up from germline, CDR1 is SGHDT and CDR2 is YYEEEE. The V and J ends lost 1 base and 4 bases respectively, with 15 bases between them. CDR3 length equals 16 residues. CDR3 DNA: TGTGCCAGCAGCTTGCTGGGTAGCGGCTCATACAATGAGCAGTTCTTC. Its translation: CASSLLGSGSYNEQFF.

This clone was seen just once. The chain carries TRBV7-2 and TRBJ2-2, with TRBD2 matching 13 bases. Trimming cost V 5 bases and J 6 bases; bases outside gene matches: 3. The CDR3 loop spans 15 amino acids. The germline V gene has CDR1 SGHTA and CDR2 FQGNSA. The CDR3 nucleotides are TGTGCCAGCAGCAAGGGACTAGCGGGATCCGGGGAGCTGTTTTTT. It codes for CASSKGLAGSGELFF.

V and J are TRBV5-1 and TRBJ1-1; perhaps TRBD1 as D (5 bases). The V end lost 2 bases, the J end lost 0 bases, and 14 bases lay between the germline ends. The CDR3 has 16 residues. Germline V gene data show CDR1 as SGHRS and CDR2 as YFSETQ. This CDR3 is CASSFGGRTLNTEAFF. The CDR3 DNA reads as TGCGCCAGCAGCTTCGGGGGTCGGACCCTGAACACTGAAGCTTTCTTT.

This chain joins TRBV2 and TRBJ1-1, with 8 bases that match TRBD1. CDR1 and CDR2 from the germline V gene are SNHLY and FYNNEI. This CDR3 contains 14 residues. V shed 11 bases and J 5 bases; nucleotides not matched to a gene: 13. CDR3 loop: CAGQGASRGTEAFF. The CDR3 DNA reads TGTGCCGGTCAGGGGGCATCCCGGGGGACTGAAGCTTTCTTT. The full variable domain, its missing parts supplied by reference TRBV2 and TRBJ1-1, is EPEVTQTPSHQVTQMGQEVILRCVPISNHLYFYWYRQILGQKVEFLVSFYNNEISEKSEIFDDQFSVERPDGSNFTLKIRSTKLEDSAMYFCAGQGASRGTEAFFGQGTRLTVV.

This clone came up once. The CDR3 region is CASSLVLTSGGLNTGELFF. The CDR3 DNA reads TGTGCCAGCAGCTTGGTCCTCACTAGCGGGGGGCTGAACACCGGGGAGCTGTTTTTT. This chain uses TRBV11-3 with TRBJ2-2, with TRBD2 matching over 12 bases. With V trimmed by 3 bases and J by 1 base, 9 bases remained unmatched. The CDR3 contains 19 residues. Germline CDR1 SGHNT, CDR2 YENEEA.

The CDR3 protein is CAISAGVGGSTDTQYF. DNA for the CDR3: TGTGCCATCAGTGCGGGAGTCGGGGGAAGCACAGATACGCAGTATTTT. The chain carries TRBV10-3 and TRBJ2-3, with a weak D call TRBD2 (6 bases). CDR1 is ENHRY, CDR2 SYGVKD, per germline. Trimming removed 4 bases from V and 0 bases from J, with 14 bases in between. This CDR3 contains 16 residues.

This chain connects TRBV21-1 to TRBJ2-7; whether TRBD1, the table's D call, matches the DNA was not checked. TRBV21-1 corresponds to a pseudogene. The CDR3 is 16 residues long. CDR3 sequence: CASSKGGQGASYEQYF. The DNA of the CDR3 is TGTGCCAGCAGCAAAGGGGGACAGGGGGCCTCCTACGAGCAGTACTTC.

This clone has a single count. The chain uses TRBV14 and TRBJ1-3; D is ambiguous. The CDR3 extends over 17 amino acids. Trimming stripped 0 bases from V and 2 bases from J, with 14 bases between. Germline CDR1 reads SGHDN; CDR2 reads FVKESK. The chain's CDR3 is CASSQDLEKGPGNTIYF. Written as DNA, the CDR3 is TGTGCCAGCAGCCAAGACCTGGAGAAAGGCCCTGGAAACACCATATATTTT.

The V gene is TRBV4-2, the J gene TRBJ1-2; the match to TRBD1 covers 10 bases. Germline loops: CDR1 LGHNA, CDR2 YNFKEQ. The CDR3 runs 16 residues. Trimming cost V 1 base and J 2 bases; bases outside gene matches: 4. CDR3 loop: CASSQAPGQGNYGYTF. CDR3 DNA sequence: TGTGCCAGCAGCCAAGCCCCGGGACAGGGGAACTATGGCTACACCTTC.

V is TRBV5-4 and J is TRBJ1-1; D is perhaps TRBD1 (6 bases). Germline CDR1 is SGHNT and CDR2 is YYREEE (reference sequence). Trimming cost V 2 bases and J 0 bases, with 11 bases left between them. This CDR3 has 15 amino acids. The chain's CDR3 is CASSFGGGLNTEAFF. CDR3 nucleotides: TGTGCCAGCAGCTTTGGCGGGGGCCTGAACACTGAAGCTTTCTTT.

This clone was found once. The chain uses TRBV29-1 and TRBJ2-5; D may be TRBD1 (6 bases). CDR1 is SQVTM, CDR2 ANQGSEA, per germline. This CDR3 has 13 residues. V lost 4 bases to trimming and J lost 1 base, with 10 bases between them. The CDR3 loop reads CSVVGRGQETQYF. The CDR3 region has the DNA TGCAGCGTTGTGGGCAGGGGCCAAGAGACCCAGTACTTC.

The chain employs TRBV7-2 and TRBJ2-7, with D tentatively TRBD1 (5 bases). Per the germline V gene, CDR1 is SGHTA and CDR2 is FQGNSA. Trimming took off 5 bases at V and 8 bases at J, with 19 bases between the two ends. The CDR3 extends over 14 amino acids. Here the CDR3 reads CASSQGAKPTKQYF. The CDR3 region has the DNA TGTGCCAGCAGCCAAGGGGCTAAACCTACGAAGCAGTACTTC. The complete variable domain, with remaining parts taken from reference TRBV7-2 and TRBJ2-7, reads GAGVSQSPSNKVTEKGKDVELRCDPISGHTALYWYRQSLGQGLEFLIYFQGNSAPDKSGLPSDRFSAERTGGSVSTLTIQRTQQEDSAVYLCASSQGAKPTKQYFGPGTRLTVT.

The table lists this clone with a count of one. The CDR3 DNA follows: TGCGCCAGCAGTGGAACGGGGGGGTCGGGAGAGACCCAGTACTTC. Translation: CASSGTGGSGETQYF. The chain joins TRBV23-1 to TRBJ2-5; TRBD2 aligns across 8 bases. TRBV23-1 is placed among ORFs of uncertain function. CDR3 length: 15 residues. Trimming took 5 bases from V and 4 from J; bases not matched to a gene: 9.

The rearrangement joins TRBV2 to TRBJ2-6, with D perhaps TRBD1 (6 bases). This CDR3 has 13 residues. Germline CDR1 is SNHLY and CDR2 is FYNNEI. Between the trimmed V and J ends, which lost 6 bases and 13 bases, there was a span of 16 bases. The CDR3 sequence: CASRLRTDRVLTF. The CDR3 nucleotides read TGTGCCAGCAGGCTTCGGACAGACCGAGTCCTGACTTTC. The full variable domain, with the rest looked up from reference TRBV2 and TRBJ2-6, is EPEVTQTPSHQVTQMGQEVILRCVPISNHLYFYWYRQILGQKVEFLVSFYNNEISEKSEIFDDQFSVERPDGSNFTLKIRSTKLEDSAMYFCASRLRTDRVLTFGAGSRLTVL.